What follows are 25 T cell receptor beta chains derived from one specimen sequenced in a study of blood T cell repertoires in COVID-19. Repertoires were generated with immunoSEQ multiplex PCR, while TCRdb's copy carries only in-frame clones and drops some. The sample carries tens of thousands of clones, 65% to 90% recorded once. The sample was peripheral blood. The source of these receptors is a woman of 80 years or more with acute or convalescent COVID-19.

This clone appeared once. The chain couples TRBV7-3 to TRBJ2-5; 8 positions agree with TRBD2. The V segment lost 5 bases and the J segment 0 bases; nucleotides outside the gene matches: 2. Germline CDR1 SGHTA, CDR2 FQGTGA. This CDR3 is 14 amino acids long. CDR3 coding DNA: TGTGCCAGCAGCCCGGGGGGGCACCAAGAGACCCAGTACTTC. This encodes CASSPGGHQETQYF.

This chain connects TRBV5-1 to TRBJ1-1, with D perhaps matching TRBD1 (6 bases). The CDR3 has 14 residues. The V end lost 4 bases, the J end lost 0 bases, and 10 bases lay between the germline ends. The germline gives CDR1 SGHRS, CDR2 YFSETQ. The CDR3 is CASSPGQMNTEAFF. The CDR3 nucleotides read TGCGCCAGCAGCCCCGGACAGATGAACACTGAAGCTTTCTTT.

The chain recombines TRBV9 with TRBJ1-2; 8 bases agree with TRBD1. Germline assignment: CDR1 SGDLS and CDR2 YYNGEE. The CDR3 is made up of 15 amino acids. Trimming took 3 bases from V and 8 from J; bases not matched to a gene: 12. The CDR3 coding sequence is TGTGCCAGCAGCGACCCTGGACAGGGAAAAGACGGCTACACCTTC. This codes for CASSDPGQGKDGYTF.

This rearrangement joins TRBV6-2 or TRBV6-3 to TRBJ1-5; tentatively, D is TRBD1 (6 bases). V lost 4 bases to trimming and J lost 8 bases, with 21 bases between them. The germline gives CDR1 MNHEY, CDR2 SVGEGT. The CDR3 extends over 16 amino acids. CDR3 in amino acids: CASSSYLRDILKPQHF. The CDR3, as DNA: TGTGCCAGCAGTTCCTACCTCCGGGACATCCTTAAGCCCCAGCATTTT.

V gene TRBV5-1 combines with J gene TRBJ2-3, with a weak D call TRBD2 (5 bases). CDR3 length: 14 residues. Germline assignment: CDR1 SGHRS and CDR2 YFSETQ. V gave up 4 bases and J gave up 5 bases, with 14 bases separating them. CDR3 in amino acids: CASSPTGIRDTQYF. As DNA, the CDR3 is TGCGCCAGCAGCCCCACCGGGATCCGAGATACGCAGTATTTT.

The chain recombines TRBV6-6 with TRBJ2-5, with D possibly TRBD1 on 7 matching bases. CDR3 length: 15 residues. V was pared by 5 bases and J by 1 base, with 14 bases between. Germline CDR1 is MNHNY and CDR2 is SVGAGI (reference sequence). The CDR3 DNA sequence: TGTGCCAGCAGTCGCGGGGACAGTTTCCAAGAGACCCAGTACTTC. Translated: CASSRGDSFQETQYF.

Worth noting for this clone: Other DNA sequences from this sample encode an identical CDR3 as well. The V call is TRBV14, the J call TRBJ2-7, with D possibly matching TRBD1 (6 bases). In germline, CDR1 is SGHDN, CDR2 FVKESK. The CDR3 length is 13 residues. The germline V and J ends were trimmed by 5 bases and 5 bases, with 13 bases remaining between them. The CDR3 coding sequence is TGTGCCAGCAGCTTGTACAGGGCCCACGAGCAGTACTTC. Encoded protein: CASSLYRAHEQYF.

The rearrangement uses TRBV5-1 and TRBJ2-7; TRBD1 matches at 12 bases. The CDR3 has 16 residues. Germline V gives CDR1 SGHRS, CDR2 YFSETQ. J was trimmed by 6 bases and V by 0 bases; bases with no gene match: 7. DNA of the CDR3: TGCGCCAGCAGCTTGGCCGCGGGACAGGGGGCCGGCGAGCAGTACTTC. Amino acid sequence: CASSLAAGQGAGEQYF.

V gene TRBV6-5 combines with J gene TRBJ2-2, with a weak D call TRBD2 (6 bases). This CDR3 contains 14 residues. Germline CDR1 reads MNHEY; CDR2 reads SVGAGI. V was shortened by 8 bases and J by 7 bases, with 17 bases between the two germline ends. The CDR3: CASPNNRGGGELFF. In nucleotides, the CDR3 is TGTGCCAGCCCCAATAATCGGGGAGGCGGGGAGCTGTTTTTT.

The rearrangement links TRBV7-9 to TRBJ2-7, with TRBD1 identical over 9 bases. The germline CDR1 and CDR2 sequences are SEHNR and FQNEAQ (reference sequence). The CDR3 has 15 residues. J gave up 5 bases and V 2 bases, and 7 bases lay outside the gene matches. The CDR3 spells CASSLLRDRDNEQYF. CDR3 in DNA: TGTGCCAGCAGCTTATTACGGGACAGGGATAACGAGCAGTACTTC. Drawing the rest from reference TRBV7-9 and TRBJ2-7, the complete variable domain is DTGVSQNPRHKITKRGQNVTFRCDPISEHNRLYWYRQTLGQGPEFLTYFQNEAQLEKSRLLSDRFSAERPKGSFSTLEIQRTEQGDSAMYLCASSLLRDRDNEQYFGPGTRLTVT.

The chain uses TRBV3-1 (or the pseudogene TRBV3-2) and TRBJ2-7; tentatively, D is TRBD2 (6 bases). Germline V lookup: CDR1 LGHDT, CDR2 YNNKEL (reference sequence). CDR3 length: 19 amino acids. V lost 4 bases to trimming and J lost 6 bases, with 31 bases between them. CDR3 bases: TGTGCCAGCAGCCGAAGGTCCGTCGGGGGTCAACTATTCGGCATCGAGCAGTACTTC. This translates into CASSRRSVGGQLFGIEQYF.

The CDR3 DNA reads TGTGCCAGCAGCAAAGGCGAGGCAACACCTGATAATTCACCCCTCCACTTT. Amino acids: CASSKGEATPDNSPLHF. The chain uses TRBV21-1 and TRBJ1-6. TRBV21-1 is designated a pseudogene. The CDR3 has 17 amino acids.

The J gene is TRBJ2-3, the V gene TRBV13; 8 bases fit TRBD2. Germline assignment: CDR1 PRHDT and CDR2 FYEKMQ (reference sequence). V gave up 1 base and J gave up 1 base; unmatched junction bases: 13. The CDR3 is made up of 19 amino acids. The CDR3 loop is CASSLDHRAAGDGTDTQYF. The CDR3 DNA sequence: TGTGCCAGCAGCTTAGACCACCGAGCAGCGGGGGACGGCACAGATACGCAGTATTTT.

The rearrangement joins TRBV18 to TRBJ1-2; 8 nucleotides line up with TRBD1. V lost 0 bases to trimming and J lost 4 bases; unmatched junction nucleotides: 7. This CDR3 has 16 amino acids. Per germline, CDR1 KGHSH and CDR2 LQKENI. CDR3 in amino acids: CASSPPSRDRGYGYTF. The CDR3, as DNA: TGTGCCAGCTCACCACCCTCTCGCGACAGGGGCTATGGCTACACCTTC.

The chain has TRBV19 and TRBJ2-1; no clear D. The V end lost 7 bases, the J end lost 4 bases, and 11 bases lay between the germline ends. CDR3 length: 13 residues. Germline assignment: CDR1 LNHDA and CDR2 SQIVND (reference sequence). DNA of the CDR3: TGTGCCAGTACCATGGCCGTATACAATGAGCAGTTCTTC. Translating gives CASTMAVYNEQFF.

V is TRBV7-9 and J is TRBJ1-3; perhaps TRBD1 as D (6 bases). The germline V gene encodes CDR1 SEHNR and CDR2 FQNEAQ (reference sequence). Trimming removed 8 bases at V and 1 base at J, with 15 bases between. The CDR3 spans 15 residues. The CDR3 sequence: CASYSTGYSGNTIYF. The CDR3 nucleotides read TGTGCCAGCTATTCCACAGGGTATTCTGGAAACACCATATATTTT.

With regard to this clone: Mismatch with germline at one junction end may stem from a read error. The gene calls are TRBV4-1 and TRBJ2-4; 8 bases are a match to TRBD1. The germline CDR1 and CDR2 sequences are MGHRA and YSYEKL. This CDR3 has 18 amino acids. CDR3 loop: CASSQGATGGDDKNIQYF. CDR3 coding DNA: TGCGCCAGCAGCCAAGGGGCAACAGGGGGAGATGACAAAAACATTCAGTACTTT.

The chain employs TRBV10-3 and TRBJ1-2; 7 bases line up with TRBD1. CDR1 and CDR2 (germline): ENHRY, SYGVKD. CDR3 length equals 16 residues. The ends lost 11 bases at V and 6 bases at J; junction bases unmatched: 21. CDR3 DNA: TGTGCCCACTCCCGGGACAGCTCTTCAATCCGCAATGGCTACACCTTC. It encodes CAHSRDSSSIRNGYTF.

The chain joins TRBV5-4 to TRBJ1-2; 9 bases agree with TRBD1. Germline V gene data show CDR1 as SGHNT and CDR2 as YYREEE (reference sequence). The J segment lost 2 bases and the V segment lost 4 bases, leaving 6 bases of the junction unmatched. The CDR3 has 15 amino acids. The CDR3 nucleotides read TGTGCCAGCAGCACCCCGGGACAGGGAAACTATGGCTACACCTTC. Translation: CASSTPGQGNYGYTF.

The rearrangement links TRBV30 to TRBJ1-6; perhaps TRBD1 as D (5 bases). V lost 5 bases and J lost 7, with 12 bases in between. Germline lookup yields CDR1 GTSNPN and CDR2 SVGIG (reference sequence). The CDR3 runs to 13 residues. The CDR3 region is CAWGWGVNSPLHF. In DNA, the CDR3 is TGTGCCTGGGGTTGGGGGGTGAATTCACCCCTCCACTTT.

This chain joins TRBV9 and TRBJ1-1, with 9 positions matching TRBD1. J lost 2 bases, V lost 3 bases, and 5 bases had no gene match. Germline CDR1 and CDR2: SGDLS and YYNGEE. This CDR3 spans 15 amino acids. CDR3 in DNA: TGTGCCAGCAGCGAGGGGGACAGGGTAAACACTGAAGCTTTCTTT. It is translated as CASSEGDRVNTEAFF.

The V and J genes are TRBV7-8 and TRBJ2-2, with TRBD2 matching 10 bases. This CDR3 is 16 amino acids long. Looked up from germline, CDR1 is SGHVS and CDR2 is FQNEAQ. V was clipped by 5 bases and J by 7 bases; unmatched bases: 10. The CDR3, as DNA: TGTGCCAGCAGCCCCACGCCTAGCGGGGGTATCGGGGAGCTGTTTTTT. Translating gives CASSPTPSGGIGELFF.

This clone turned up a few times. This rearrangement joins TRBV19 to TRBJ1-1, with 9 bases lining up with TRBD1. V shed 7 bases, J shed 10 bases, and the junction held 22 bases outside the gene matches. The germline V gene has CDR1 LNHDA and CDR2 SQIVND (reference sequence). CDR3 size: 17 residues. In nucleotides, the CDR3 is TGTGCCAGTATCCCCTCTCCGGGACAGGGCTTTAATCTGGGAGCTTTCTTT. This gives the protein CASIPSPGQGFNLGAFF. The full variable domain, rest sourced from reference TRBV19 and TRBJ1-1, is DGGITQSPKYLFRKEGQNVTLSCEQNLNHDAMYWYRQDPGQGLRLIYYSQIVNDFQKGDIAEGYSVSREKKESFPLTVTSAQKNPTAFYLCASIPSPGQGFNLGAFFGQGTRLTVV.

The chain has TRBV19 and TRBJ2-7; 7 bases match TRBD1. Trimming took 3 bases from V and 5 from J; bases not matched to a gene: 10. The germline CDR1 and CDR2 sequences are LNHDA and SQIVND (reference sequence). The CDR3 loop spans 15 amino acids. CDR3 amino acids: CASSIGDRASDEQYF. The CDR3 DNA is TGTGCCAGTAGTATTGGAGACAGGGCAAGCGACGAGCAGTACTTC.

The chain combines TRBV19 with TRBJ1-6, with TRBD1 matching over 10 bases. The CDR3 extends over 15 amino acids. CDR1 and CDR2 (germline): LNHDA, SQIVND (reference sequence). Trimming at V came to 3 bases and at J to 7 bases, leaving 3 bases not matched to a gene. DNA of the CDR3: TGTGCCAGTAGTATCGGACAGGGGGGCAATTCACCCCTCCACTTT. Its translation: CASSIGQGGNSPLHF.